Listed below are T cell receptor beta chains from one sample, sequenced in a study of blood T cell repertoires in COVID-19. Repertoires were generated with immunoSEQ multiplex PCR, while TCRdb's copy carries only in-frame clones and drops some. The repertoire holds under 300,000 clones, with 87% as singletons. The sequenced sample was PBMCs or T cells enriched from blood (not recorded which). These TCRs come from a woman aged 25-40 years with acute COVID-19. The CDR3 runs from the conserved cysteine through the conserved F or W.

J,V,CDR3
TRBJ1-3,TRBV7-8,CASSLANRGPGNTIYF
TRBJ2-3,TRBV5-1,CASSAGLAENTDTQYF
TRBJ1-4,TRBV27,CASKRGQATNEKLFF
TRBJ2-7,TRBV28,CASHLGGSYEQYF
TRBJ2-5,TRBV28,CASSDPGHQTISGTQYF
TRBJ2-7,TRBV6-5,CASNGRGAYEQYF
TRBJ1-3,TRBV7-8,CASSSRDSRFSGNTIYF
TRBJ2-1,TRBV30,CAWSGPTRYNEQFF
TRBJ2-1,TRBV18,CASSPSLDNEQFF
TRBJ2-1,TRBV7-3,CASSLVPTSRYNEQFF
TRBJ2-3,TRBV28,CASSLVLVLLAGTADTQYF
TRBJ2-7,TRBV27,CASSFGDRGLSSYEQYF
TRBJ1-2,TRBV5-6,CASSLSRESPYGYTF
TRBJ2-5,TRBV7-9,CASSLVDKQETQYF
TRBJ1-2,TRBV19,CASSMGQGANFYTF
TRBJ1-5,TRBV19,CASRATGDYQPQHF
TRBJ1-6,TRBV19,CASSIRDSPLHF
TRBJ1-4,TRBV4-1,CASSQGTGTEKLFF
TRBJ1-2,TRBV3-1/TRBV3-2,CASSQVFGAGADYGYTF
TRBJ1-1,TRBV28,CASRWTGLSLMNTEAFF
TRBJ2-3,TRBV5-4,CASSWVGLAGTDTQYF
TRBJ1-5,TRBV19,CASSALGPQHF
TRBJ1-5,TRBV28,CASSKDRGSNQPQHF
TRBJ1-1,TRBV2,CASTPGGAEMAFF
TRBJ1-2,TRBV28,CASSSGGRELANYGYTF
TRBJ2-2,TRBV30,CAWSHLRGWRLDTGELFF
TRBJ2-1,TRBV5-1,CASSGGQGPFNEQFF
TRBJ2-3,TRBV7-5,CARSLNQEGRGTAGPTDTQYF
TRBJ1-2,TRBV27,CASSLIRGDYGYTF
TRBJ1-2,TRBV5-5,CASSRGQVDGYTF
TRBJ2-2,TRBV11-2,CASSPIRTGELFF
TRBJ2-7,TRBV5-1,CASSYGQGSKEGSYEQYF
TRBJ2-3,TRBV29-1,CSVESITDTQYF
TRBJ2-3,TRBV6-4,CASSVRGGLDTQYF
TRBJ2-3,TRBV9,CASRASGGIGDTQYF
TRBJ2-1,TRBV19,CASSIPTDRARYNEQFF
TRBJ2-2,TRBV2,CASQGLAERGELFF
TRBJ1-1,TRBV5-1,CASSLLTGAQDTEAFF
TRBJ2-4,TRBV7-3,CASSLMGRQDIQYF
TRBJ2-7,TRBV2,CASSMANYEQYF